The present T cell receptor (beta chain) was sequenced within a study of blood T cells in healthy people across ages. The table lists this clonotype with many counts. Using a J-beta primer mix together with a sample-barcoded 5' primer, a second PCR was run for about 6 to 12 cycles. TCRdb re-analysed the 5' RACE reads in MiXCR, keeping a single row per CDR3 protein. The sample has about 930,000 distinct CDR3 sequences; roughly 28% are singletons. The ends lost 0 bases at V and 4 bases at J; junction bases unmatched: 8. Germline V CDR1 and CDR2: LGHNA, YNFKEQ. This CDR3 contains 17 residues. This same sample was also taken into another study, of T cells of mothers and their children.

The clonotype comes from a woman in her thirties or forties in good health. The sample taken for sequencing was blood. J is TRBJ2-3 and V is TRBV4-2; 9 bases agree with TRBD2. The CDR3 here is CASSQESSGGRADTQYF. The DNA for the CDR3 is TGTGCCAGCAGCCAAGAAAGTAGCGGGGGACGCGCAGATACGCAGTATTTT.